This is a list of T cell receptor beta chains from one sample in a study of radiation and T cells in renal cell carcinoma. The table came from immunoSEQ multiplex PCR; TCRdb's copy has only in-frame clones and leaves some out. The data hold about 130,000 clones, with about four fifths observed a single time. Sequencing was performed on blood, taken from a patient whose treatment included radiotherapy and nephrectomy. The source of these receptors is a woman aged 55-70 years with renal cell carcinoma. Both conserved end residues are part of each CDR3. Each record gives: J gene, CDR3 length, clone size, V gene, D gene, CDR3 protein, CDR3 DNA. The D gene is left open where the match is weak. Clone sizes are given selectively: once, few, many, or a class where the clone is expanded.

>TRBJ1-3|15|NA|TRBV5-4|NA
CASSSNPGRGNTIYF
TGTGCCAGCAGCTCCAATCCCGGGAGAGGAAACACCATATATTTT
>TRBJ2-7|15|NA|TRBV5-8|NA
CASSLVAGGGYEQYF
TGTGCCAGCAGCTTGGTTGCAGGGGGAGGCTACGAGCAGTACTTC
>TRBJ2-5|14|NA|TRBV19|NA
CASSIGGFQETQYF
TGTGCCAGTAGTATAGGTGGGTTTCAAGAGACCCAGTACTTC
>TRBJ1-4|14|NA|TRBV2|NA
CASIAGSTNEKLFF
TGTGCCAGCATTGCCGGGTCAACTAATGAAAAACTGTTTTTT
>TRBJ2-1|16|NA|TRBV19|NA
CASSASGTAHYNEQFF
TGTGCCAGTAGTGCCTCCGGGACCGCCCACTACAATGAGCAGTTCTTC
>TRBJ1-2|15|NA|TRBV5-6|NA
CASSLWRRSGGSYTF
TGTGCCAGCAGCTTGTGGCGGAGAAGTGGGGGCTCCTACACCTTC
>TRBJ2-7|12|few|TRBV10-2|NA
CASSLGSYEQYF
TGCGCCAGCAGCCTGGGCTCCTACGAGCAGTACTTC
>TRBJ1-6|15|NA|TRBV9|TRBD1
CASSVEGGAGPPLHF
TGTGCCAGCAGCGTAGAAGGGGGCGCTGGTCCACCCCTCCACTTT
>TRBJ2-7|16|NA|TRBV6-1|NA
CASSESFRDGPYEQYF
TGTGCCAGCAGTGAAAGCTTCCGGGACGGACCCTACGAGCAGTACTTC
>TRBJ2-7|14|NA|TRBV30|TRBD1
CAWSVGTGLYEQYF
TGTGCCTGGAGTGTCGGGACAGGGCTCTACGAGCAGTACTTC
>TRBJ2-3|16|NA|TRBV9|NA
CASSVIEDTSTDTQYF
TGTGCCAGCAGCGTTATTGAGGATACTAGCACAGATACGCAGTATTTT
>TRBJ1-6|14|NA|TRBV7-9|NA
CASSMDGRNSPLHF
TGTGCCAGCAGCATGGATGGCCGTAATTCACCCCTCCACTTT
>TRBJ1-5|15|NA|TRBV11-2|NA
CASSRGQFSNQPQHF
TGTGCCAGCAGCCGCGGACAGTTTAGCAATCAGCCCCAGCATTTT
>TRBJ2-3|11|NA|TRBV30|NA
CAWSPGDTQYF
TGTGCCTGGAGCCCTGGGGATACGCAGTATTTT
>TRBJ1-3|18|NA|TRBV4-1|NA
CASSQRTQGEDSGNTIYF
TGCGCCAGCAGCCAACGTACCCAGGGAGAGGACTCTGGAAACACCATATATTTT
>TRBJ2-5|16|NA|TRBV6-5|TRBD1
CASSYIGTGGAETQYF
TGTGCCAGCAGTTACATTGGGACAGGGGGCGCAGAGACCCAGTACTTC
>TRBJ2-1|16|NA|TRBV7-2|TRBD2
CASSLAAGGSYNEQFF
TGTGCCAGCAGCTTAGCCGCGGGGGGCTCCTACAATGAGCAGTTCTTC
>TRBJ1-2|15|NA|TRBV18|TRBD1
CASSPGTDPNYGYTF
TGTGCCAGCTCACCCGGGACAGACCCTAACTATGGCTACACCTTC
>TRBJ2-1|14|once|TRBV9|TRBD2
CASSAGGPYNEQFF
TGTGCCAGCAGCGCGGGGGGGCCTTACAATGAGCAGTTCTTC
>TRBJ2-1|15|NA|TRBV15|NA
CATSRDLWGGNEQFF
TGTGCCACCAGCAGAGATCTCTGGGGAGGCAATGAGCAGTTCTTC
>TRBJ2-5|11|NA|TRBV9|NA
CASSGGETQYF
TGTGCCAGCAGCGGGGGAGAGACCCAGTACTTC
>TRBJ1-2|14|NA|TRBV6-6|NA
CASSYSGPSGGYTF
TGTGCCAGCAGTTACTCCGGACCTTCCGGGGGCTACACCTTC
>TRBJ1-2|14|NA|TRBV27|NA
CASSLYSTPRDYTF
TGTGCCAGCAGTTTATATAGCACTCCCAGGGACTACACCTTC
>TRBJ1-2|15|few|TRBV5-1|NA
CASSLVEGSYYGYTF
TGCGCCAGCAGCTTGGTTGAGGGGAGCTACTATGGCTACACCTTC
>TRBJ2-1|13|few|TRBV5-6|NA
CASSLGAWNEQFF
TGTGCCAGCAGCTTGGGAGCCTGGAATGAGCAGTTCTTC
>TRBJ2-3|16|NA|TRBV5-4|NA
CASSRGPGGNTDTQYF
TGTGCCAGCAGCCGCGGGCCTGGGGGGAACACAGATACGCAGTATTTT
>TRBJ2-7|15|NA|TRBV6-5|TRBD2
CASSYFGSGSYEQYF
TGTGCCAGCAGTTACTTTGGTAGCGGGAGTTACGAGCAGTACTTC
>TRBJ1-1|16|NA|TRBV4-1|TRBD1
CASSQAGWTGVTEAFF
TGCGCCAGCAGCCAAGCTGGTTGGACAGGAGTCACTGAAGCTTTCTTT